Listed below are T cell receptor beta chains from one sample, sequenced in a study of T-cell reconstitution after alpha-beta-depleted transplantation in children. Each CDR3 protein gets one entry after TCRdb re-called the PCR reads with MiXCR. The repertoire holds roughly 350,000 distinct CDR3 sequences, with about a tenth as singletons. The input for sequencing was PBMCs from the stem cell graft donor, taken from the stem cell graft. These receptors came from a human donor who donated a stem cell graft to a child with acute lymphoblastic leukemia. CDR3s include the opening cysteine and the closing phenylalanine or tryptophan. The D gene is left open where the match is weak. Clone size, where shown, is once, few, many, or a class for clones that have expanded.

j_call clone_size d_call v_call cdr3_nt cdr3_aa
TRBJ1-2 . TRBD1 TRBV20-1 TGCAGTGCGCGAGTACCGGGACAGGGAGAGAGCTACACCTTC CSARVPGQGESYTF
TRBJ2-3 . . TRBV12-5 TGTGCTAGTGGCCGGGACAAGAACACAGATACGCAGTATTTT CASGRDKNTDTQYF
TRBJ2-7 . . TRBV27 TGTGCCAGCAGCCCTCACGGACAGCCAGGGGTAGCCTACGAGCAGTACTTC CASSPHGQPGVAYEQYF
TRBJ2-7 . TRBD2 TRBV5-1 TGCGCCAGCAGCTTGAGCTTACTAGCGTCTTCCTACGAGCAGTACTTC CASSLSLLASSYEQYF
TRBJ2-1 many TRBD1 TRBV27 TGTGCCAGCAGTTTATCGGGACAGGACAATGAGCAGTTCTTC CASSLSGQDNEQFF
TRBJ1-6 . TRBD1 TRBV5-6 TGTGCCAGCAGCTTGGGACAGGGAGGCTATTCACCCCTCCACTTT CASSLGQGGYSPLHF
TRBJ2-1 . . TRBV4-1 TGCGCCAGCAGCCAAGATGCCGGGAGAATTGGCCCCCCCTCCTACAATGAGCAGTTCTTC CASSQDAGRIGPPSYNEQFF
TRBJ2-7 . . TRBV7-9 TGTGCCAGCAGCTTAAGCAAAACCTACGAGCAGTACTTC CASSLSKTYEQYF
TRBJ2-7 many TRBD1 TRBV28 TGTGCCACGTTGAGGGGGGACAGGACTTCCTACGAGCAGTACTTC CATLRGDRTSYEQYF
TRBJ1-1 . TRBD1 TRBV30 TGTGCCTGGAGCTTGGGACAGGGTCGGAACACTGAAGCTTTCTTT CAWSLGQGRNTEAFF
TRBJ2-1 . . TRBV27 TGTGCCAGCAGCCCACTGGGGGGCCTACAGACCAAATACAATGAGCAGTTCTTC CASSPLGGLQTKYNEQFF
TRBJ1-5 few . TRBV19 TGTGCCAGTAGTAAGTACGGGCAGACCAATCAGCCCCAGCATTTT CASSKYGQTNQPQHF
TRBJ2-1 few TRBD2 TRBV20-1 TGCAGTGCTAGTACTTGGACTAGCGGGAACTCCTACAATGAGCAGTTCTTC CSASTWTSGNSYNEQFF
TRBJ2-2 few TRBD2 TRBV7-9 TGTGCCAGCAGCCAACAACTAGCGACGAACACCGGGGAGCTGTTTTTT CASSQQLATNTGELFF
TRBJ2-2 many . TRBV4-2 TGTGCCAGCAGCCAAGGGGACGACGCGAACACCGGGGAGCTGTTTTTT CASSQGDDANTGELFF
TRBJ2-1 . TRBD1 TRBV9 TGTGCCAGCAGCGCATGGACAGGGATGCAGTTCTTC CASSAWTGMQFF
TRBJ2-2 . . TRBV7-8 TGTGCCAGCAGCTTAGGTCATAACACCGGGGAGCTGTTTTTT CASSLGHNTGELFF
TRBJ2-3 few . TRBV4-2 TGTGCCAGCAGCCTAGGTGTCGGCGGTCAGGGCACAGATACGCAGTATTTT CASSLGVGGQGTDTQYF
TRBJ2-7 many . TRBV5-1 TGCGCCAGCTCGGACGATTACGAGCAGTACTTC CASSDDYEQYF
TRBJ2-1 . TRBD2 TRBV11-2 TGTGCCAGCAGCTTCCTTTTGTTGGGACTAGCGGGAAAGGCCTACAATGAGCAGTTCTTC CASSFLLLGLAGKAYNEQFF
TRBJ2-3 few . TRBV4-1 TGCGCCAGCAGCCAAGATGGGCAGGGAGATACGCAGTATTTT CASSQDGQGDTQYF
TRBJ1-3 . TRBD1 TRBV4-2 TGTGCCAGCAGCCAAGCGGGCGCAGGGACAGGAAAAAAGAGCTCTGGAAACACCATATATTTT CASSQAGAGTGKKSSGNTIYF
TRBJ1-5 . . TRBV18 TGTGCCAGCTCACCAGAGCCTACTCAGCCCCAGCATTTT CASSPEPTQPQHF
TRBJ2-7 many TRBD1 TRBV27 TGTGCCAGCAGAAGGACAGGGGGCTCCCGCGAGCAGTACTTC CASRRTGGSREQYF
TRBJ2-2 . TRBD2 TRBV7-2 TGTGCCAGCCGTGGGGGGGCCGGGGAGCTGTTTTTT CASRGGAGELFF
TRBJ2-1 . . TRBV15 TGTGCCACCAGCAGAGTTCCTCTAGCCGGTTACAATGAGCAGTTCTTC CATSRVPLAGYNEQFF
TRBJ2-5 . TRBD2 TRBV12-3/TRBV12-4 TGTGCCAGCAGTCTTCGGACTAGCGGGAGGTTTCATTACGAGACCCAGTACTTC CASSLRTSGRFHYETQYF
TRBJ2-7 many TRBD1 TRBV27 TGTGCCAGCAGTGCGACAGGGGGTGAGCAGTACTTC CASSATGGEQYF
TRBJ2-1 . TRBD2 TRBV6-1 TGTGCCAGCAGCGAGGGACTAATCAATGAGCAGTTCTTC CASSEGLINEQFF